This TCR beta chain was sequenced for a study of Ad26.COV2.S vaccination and SARS-CoV-2 variants. Whole-study findings and limits: Overall T cell responses may have been underestimated by the analyses of TCR breadth and depth. Vaccinees showed greater spike-specific TCR breadth than placebo recipients. Reported post-vaccination CD8+ and CD4+ T cell responses to spike showed substantial breadth.

The protocol was immunoSEQ multiplex PCR, while the TCRdb copy is restricted to in-frame clones and leaves out a portion. The table records hundreds of thousands of clones, about 89% of them present only once. This CDR3 spans 16 amino acids. Germline assignment: CDR1 SEHNR and CDR2 FQNEAQ (reference sequence). The ends lost 5 bases at V and 6 bases at J; junction bases unmatched: 13. Treatment meaning: some 20 received Ad26.COV2.S at low or high dose, single or two shots; a few received placebo; per-sample allocation not given. Day 63 after the first vaccine or placebo injection was the time point for sampling. For this clone: Its antigen is as yet unknown.

The receptor comes from a person between 18 and 59 years old who received the Ad26.COV2.S COVID-19 vaccine or a placebo. The chain employs TRBV7-9 and TRBJ2-1, with TRBD1 matching over 7 bases. The sample was peripheral blood, taken in a trial of Ad26.COV2.S vaccine versus placebo. CDR3 in DNA: TGTGCCAGCAGCGCTCCAATGACAGGGTTGGGCAATGAGCAGTTCTTC. Its translation is CASSAPMTGLGNEQFF.